The text below deals with one TCR beta chain. What antigen it recognizes has not been identified. Per-nucleotide qualities are absent, and no much larger clonotype sits a single base away. V drops 5 bases and J drops 7 bases, leaving 15 bases in between. The CDR3 goes from the cysteine to the phenylalanine over 13 residues. CDR3 DNA only is kept here, 39 bases in frame from base 1. Sequences SSHAT (CDR1) and FNYEAQ (CDR2) are obtained from the germline V gene (reference sequence). The data derive from a study of blood T cell repertoires in COVID-19 (dated by TCRdb to 2018 to 2020). Concerning the study at large: Samples from collaborators originated in the United States, Italy and Spain and spanned both the acute and convalescent phases of COVID-19. The prospective study material was composed of cDNA or gDNA derived from T cells, B-cell-depleted T cells, or PBMCs. The dataset comprised deeply sampled blood TCRbeta repertoires from subjects exposed to, actively infected with, or recovered from COVID-19. The repertoires were released in a freely available public database meant as a resource for research on the immune response to SARS-CoV-2. Samples were obtained from the ongoing ImmuneRACE study (first 160 participants) and from 1,254 subjects provided by 6 global collaborators. The sample metadata nearly always contained a de-identified subject ID, COVID-19 status, age in years and sex. Where HLA class I and class II types were available, the types were taken from metadata supplied by the sample provider, not from assay-based typing.

TCRbeta CDR3 regions were amplified from genomic DNA by means of the immunoSEQ Assay, a bias-controlled multiplex PCR. The study's own analysis went as follows. The number of nucleated cells in each sample was estimated from the amplification of reference gene primers within the assay. To quantify the absolute abundance of each unique TCRbeta CDR3 rearrangement, sequence reads were collapsed and filtered. For each sample, productive Simpson clonality was calculated as the square root of Simpson's diversity index over productive rearrangements. This immuneACCESS table, as held by TCRdb, lists in-frame sequences with V and J called but not all clones. Of the missing ones, under half trace to an unresolved V gene in checked studies; the others have no known cause. D and trimming were read from the DNA, whereas the V and J calls and clone size are those reported in that table. The sample data list under 300,000 clones, and about 86% of these were observed just once. In total, the top ten clones hold about an eighth of the sample.

On the study overall, not on this receptor specifically: Clinical and demographic metadata were provided uncurated, with the amount varying by source and participant.

In Seattle, one collaborating source enrolled patients while the infection was active and tracked those patients longitudinally over the course of disease. Collaborating institutions collected whole blood in K2EDTA tubes following their own protocols. For TCRbeta analysis, collaborator samples were shipped as frozen whole blood, as isolated PBMCs, or as DNA extracted from either sample type. Recombination linked TRBV7-7 to TRBJ2-7; the D gene is perhaps TRBD2, from 6 matching bases. The TCR was taken from a woman in her seventies with COVID-19, enrolled during active disease. Sequencing was done on a sample of peripheral blood. In nucleotide form, the sequence is TGTGCCAGCAGCCCCGGCGGCGCGGGGGAGCAGTACTTC. Translated, it gives CASSPGGAGEQYF. The full variable domain, completed from the reference TRBV7-7 and TRBJ2-7 proteins outside the CDR3, reads GAGVSQSPRYKVTKRGQDVTLRCDPISSHATLYWYQQALGQGPEFLTYFNYEAQPDKSGLPSDRFSAERPEGSISTLTIQRTEQRDSAMYRCASSPGGAGEQYFGPGTRLTVT.